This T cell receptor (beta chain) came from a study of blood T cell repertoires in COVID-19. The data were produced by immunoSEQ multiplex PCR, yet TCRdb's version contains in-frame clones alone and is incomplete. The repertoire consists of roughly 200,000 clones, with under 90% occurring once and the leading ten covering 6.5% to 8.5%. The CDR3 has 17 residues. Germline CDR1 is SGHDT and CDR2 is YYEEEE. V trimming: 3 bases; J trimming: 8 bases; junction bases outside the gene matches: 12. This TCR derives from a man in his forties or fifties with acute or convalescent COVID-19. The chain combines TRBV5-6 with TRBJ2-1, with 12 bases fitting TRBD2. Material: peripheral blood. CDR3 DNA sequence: TGTGCCAGCAGCTATCGGACTAGCGGGGCCGAAAAGCATGAGCAGTTCTTC. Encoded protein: CASSYRTSGAEKHEQFF.